The clone carrying this TCR beta chain was counted at least ten times. The antigen remains undetermined. The record originates from a study of CD8 T cells in ankylosing spondylitis. Study-level points and caveats: Ankylosing spondylitis blood appeared to carry a characteristic TCR beta motif of several highly homologous variants.

The CDR3 is 14 residues long. Deletions cut 5 bases from V and 9 bases from J, with 17 bases between. Germline CDR1 reads LNHNV; CDR2 reads YYDKDF (reference sequence). TCRdb re-analysed the 5' RACE reads in MiXCR, keeping a single row per CDR3 protein. The sample lists roughly 230,000 distinct CDR3 sequences; approximately 10% were seen once. V gene TRBV15 combines with J gene TRBJ2-1; D tentatively reads TRBD1 or TRBD2 (5 bases each). The origin of this receptor is a male donor with ankylosing spondylitis or in good health (not recorded which). The sequencing input was blood, either unsorted or a sorted T cell fraction (not recorded which). Here the CDR3 reads CATSPGQGGGEQFF. For the CDR3, the DNA is TGTGCCACCAGCCCCGGGCAGGGTGGGGGTGAGCAGTTCTTC.